These 21 T cell receptor beta chains were sequenced from one sample in a study of blood T cells in healthy people across ages. A second roughly 6 to 12 cycle PCR used barcoded and J-beta primers. TCRdb fed the 5' RACE reads into MiXCR, producing one record per CDR3 protein. Of hundreds of thousands of distinct CDR3 sequences in the sample, 56% were seen once. Material: blood. The receptors were gathered from a man between 40 and 49 years old in good health.

V gene TRBV21-1 combines with J gene TRBJ2-5; TRBD1, the D gene given by the table, was not confirmed from the DNA. TRBV21-1 is labeled a pseudogene. The CDR3 runs to 18 residues. The CDR3 spells CASNQFPQGAAYQETQYF. The DNA of the CDR3 is TGTGCCAGCAACCAATTTCCCCAGGGGGCGGCCTACCAAGAGACCCAGTACTTC.

The chain has TRBV29-1 and TRBJ1-6; D call uncertain. The germline V and J ends were trimmed by 4 bases and 7 bases, with 11 bases remaining between them. Germline CDR1 reads SQVTM; CDR2 reads ANQGSEA. The CDR3 is made up of 13 amino acids. CDR3 nucleotide sequence: TGCAGCGTTGGGGAAGCGTGGAATTCACCCCTCCACTTT. This gives the protein CSVGEAWNSPLHF.

The chain employs TRBV27 and TRBJ2-1; 11 nucleotides agree with TRBD2. The CDR3 runs to 16 residues. Unmatched junction bases numbered 9, after V lost 3 bases and J lost 8 bases. Germline CDR1 MNHEY, CDR2 SMNVEV (reference sequence). The CDR3 DNA reads TGTGCCAGCAGTTTTCTGACTAGCGGGAATTTCGATGAGCAGTTCTTC. Its protein product is CASSFLTSGNFDEQFF.

This clonotype appeared a few times. The chain is built from TRBV27 and TRBJ1-6; D is uncertain. The CDR3 contains 14 residues. Trimming took 2 bases from V and 8 from J, leaving 10 bases between them. CDR1 MNHEY and CDR2 SMNVEV come from the germline V gene (reference sequence). CDR3 bases: TGTGCCAGCAGTTTACCTGGGAAAGATTCACCCCTCCACTTT. It yields the protein CASSLPGKDSPLHF.

Of note for this clonotype: One end of the junction varies from germline; a read error may be responsible. This chain connects TRBV7-9 to TRBJ2-3, with 8 bases aligning to TRBD2. Germline loops: CDR1 SEHNR, CDR2 FQNEAQ (reference sequence). CDR3 length: 16 amino acids. The CDR3 here is CAGSPRLASSTDTQYF. The CDR3 DNA reads TGTGCCGGCAGCCCACGACTAGCGAGCAGCACAGATACGCAGTATTTT. The variable domain in full, completed from reference TRBV7-9 and TRBJ2-3, reads DTGVSQNPRHKITKRGQNVTFRCDPISEHNRLYWYRQTLGQGPEFLTYFQNEAQLEKSRLLSDRFSAERPKGSFSTLEIQRTEQGDSAMYLCAGSPRLASSTDTQYFGPGTRLTVL.

The chain combines TRBV29-1 with TRBJ2-7; D unresolved. Trimming took 7 bases from V and 4 from J, leaving 11 bases between them. CDR3 length: 11 residues. The germline V gene encodes CDR1 SQVTM and CDR2 ANQGSEA. The CDR3 loop reads CSGHDSYEQYF. For the CDR3, the DNA is TGCAGCGGTCATGACTCTTACGAGCAGTACTTC.

This chain links TRBV13 with TRBJ2-7; D gene uncertain. This CDR3 spans 14 amino acids. V was cut by 1 base and J by 0 bases, with 7 bases left in between. Germline CDR1 PRHDT, CDR2 FYEKMQ (reference sequence). The CDR3 DNA follows: TGTGCCAGCAGCTTAGTACTATACTCCTACGAGCAGTACTTC. It translates to CASSLVLYSYEQYF.

This clonotype has more than one count but fewer than ten. V and J are TRBV5-1 and TRBJ2-7, with 7 bases identical to TRBD2. J lost 4 bases, V lost 0 bases, and 4 bases had no gene match. The CDR3 loop spans 14 amino acids. In germline, CDR1 is SGHRS, CDR2 YFSETQ. CDR3 DNA sequence: TGCGCCAGCAGCTTGGGGGACTATATATACGAGCAGTACTTC. It specifies CASSLGDYIYEQYF.

The chain uses TRBV5-1 and TRBJ2-7, with 11 bases lining up with TRBD2. Germline V gene data show CDR1 as SGHRS and CDR2 as YFSETQ. The length of the CDR3 is 14 residues. After removal of 5 bases from V and 7 bases from J, the junction contained 8 bases not matched to a gene. CDR3 bases: TGCGCCAGCAGTGATAGCGGGAGGGCCGAGGAGCAGTACTTC. This gives the protein CASSDSGRAEEQYF.

CDR3 sequence: CASSLDALPNIQYF. CDR3 in DNA: TGTGCCAGCAGCTTGGACGCGCTCCCAAACATTCAGTACTTC. The chain carries TRBV5-4 and TRBJ2-4; unclear D gene. The CDR3 is 14 residues long. Germline CDR1 SGHNT, CDR2 YYREEE (reference sequence). The germline V and J ends were trimmed by 0 bases and 6 bases, with 10 bases remaining between them.

Note on this clonotype: An end of the junction does not agree with germline; a read error may underlie this. V and J are TRBV7-7 and TRBJ2-3; no definite D call. The germline gives CDR1 SSHAT, CDR2 FNYEAQ (reference sequence). The CDR3 length is 13 residues. The CDR3 region is CASSSLTDDTQYF. CDR3 nucleotides: TGTGCTAGCAGCTCACTCACCGACGATACGCAGTATTTT.

In its sample, this clonotype was seen a few times. The rearrangement joins TRBV7-9 to TRBJ1-1; the D gene is possibly TRBD1 (6 bases). V was cut by 2 bases and J by 4 bases, with 23 bases left in between. Germline V gene data show CDR1 as SEHNR and CDR2 as FQNEAQ (reference sequence). This CDR3 is 18 amino acids long. CDR3 amino acids: CASSLQGAGVRGGTEAFF. CDR3 DNA: TGTGCCAGCAGCTTACAGGGCGCCGGCGTCCGAGGGGGCACTGAAGCTTTCTTT.

This chain uses TRBV5-1 with TRBJ1-2; D remains ambiguous. Germline CDR1 and CDR2: SGHRS and YFSETQ. The CDR3 runs to 14 residues. V lost 3 bases, J lost 3 bases, and 12 bases lay in between. The CDR3 loop reads CASSSGPSDYGYTF. In DNA form, the CDR3 reads TGCGCCAGCAGCTCCGGCCCCAGCGACTATGGCTACACCTTC.

The chain couples TRBV14 to TRBJ2-5; D possibly corresponds to TRBD2 (6 bases). CDR3 size: 15 residues. Germline values: CDR1 SGHDN, CDR2 FVKESK. Trimming removed 2 bases at V and 0 bases at J, with 10 bases between. The CDR3, as DNA: TGTGCCAGCAGCCAAATTAGCGGATACCAAGAGACCCAGTACTTC. Encoded protein: CASSQISGYQETQYF. Variable domain in full (rest from reference TRBV14 and TRBJ2-5): EAGVTQFPSHSVIEKGQTVTLRCDPISGHDNLYWYRRVMGKEIKFLLHFVKESKQDESGMPNNRFLAERTGGTYSTLKVQPAELEDSGVYFCASSQISGYQETQYFGPGTRLLVL.

This chain uses TRBV28 with TRBJ2-3; 7 nucleotides line up with TRBD2. The CDR3 is made up of 16 amino acids. Germline V gene lookup returns CDR1 MDHEN and CDR2 SYDVKM. V dropped 4 bases and J dropped 1; count of bases not matched to a gene: 8. The CDR3: CASSSSQRGRTDTQYF. In nucleotides, the CDR3 is TGTGCCAGCAGTTCCTCCCAGCGGGGACGCACAGATACGCAGTATTTT. The variable domain in full, with the rest retrieved from reference TRBV28 and TRBJ2-3, is DVKVTQSSRYLVKRTGEKVFLECVQDMDHENMFWYRQDPGLGLRLIYFSYDVKMKEKGDIPEGYSVSREKKERFSLILESASTNQTSMYLCASSSSQRGRTDTQYFGPGTRLTVL.

This clonotype was observed a few times. This could be a read error, since a much larger clone is one nucleotide away. The chain couples TRBV4-2 to TRBJ2-5; no firm D call. The length of the CDR3 is 16 residues. The V gene's germline CDR1 is LGHNA and CDR2 YNFKEQ. Between the trimmed V and J ends, which lost 4 bases and 11 bases, there was a span of 26 bases. The CDR3 coding sequence is TGTGCCAGCAGCCGCCAGATGGGCTTATCTTACAATGAGCAGTACTTC. This translates into CASSRQMGLSYNEQYF.

In this sample, this clonotype turned up a few times. The rearrangement uses TRBV27 and TRBJ2-5, with D unresolved. This CDR3 is 18 amino acids long. Trimming pared 4 bases from V and 0 bases from J, leaving 21 bases between. Germline assignment: CDR1 MNHEY and CDR2 SMNVEV (reference sequence). The CDR3 DNA is TGTGCCAGCAGTTCCAACTCGGGTTGGGCTACCAACCAAGAGACCCAGTACTTC. Residues: CASSSNSGWATNQETQYF.

The genes are TRBV7-9 and TRBJ1-2, with 9 nucleotides matching TRBD1. The V and J ends lost 4 bases and 4 bases, in that order; junction bases with no gene match: 13. This CDR3 contains 17 residues. From germline, CDR1 is SEHNR and CDR2 FQNEAQ (reference sequence). In nucleotides, the CDR3 is TGTGCCAGCAGCTCTACCAACCGGGACAGGGAATTCTATGGCTACACCTTC. This translates into CASSSTNRDREFYGYTF.

This chain uses TRBV29-1 with TRBJ2-1, with a weak D call TRBD2 (6 bases). The V and J ends lost 7 bases and 8 bases respectively, with 21 bases between them. Germline V lookup: CDR1 SQVTM, CDR2 ANQGSEA. CDR3 length: 14 amino acids. DNA for the CDR3: TGCAGCGCCGAGGCGCTAGCGAGTACCGATGAGCAGTTCTTC. This translates into CSAEALASTDEQFF.

This chain links TRBV29-1 with TRBJ2-5; D is possibly TRBD1 or TRBD2 (6 bases each). Trimming stripped 2 bases from V and 1 base from J, with 14 bases between. Germline V lookup: CDR1 SQVTM, CDR2 ANQGSEA. The CDR3 sequence is 15 residues long. The CDR3 sequence: CSVESWTGAQETQYF. CDR3 nucleotides: TGCAGCGTTGAATCTTGGACGGGGGCCCAAGAGACCCAGTACTTC.

The V call is TRBV7-2, the J call TRBJ2-1, with 14 bases matching TRBD2. The CDR3 totals 17 residues. Trimming cost V 7 bases and J 0 bases; bases outside gene matches: 5. CDR1 is SGHTA, CDR2 FQGNSA, per germline. The CDR3, as DNA: TGTGCCAGCACCCTAGGACTAGCGGGAGGCTCCTACAATGAGCAGTTCTTC. Translation: CASTLGLAGGSYNEQFF.